This T cell receptor (beta chain) was profiled in a study of radiotherapy plus CTLA-4 blockade in lung cancer. About the study: 15% to 20% of enrolled patients responded objectively, and 31% had disease control.

Findings of the study overall: Once radiotherapy plus ipilimumab had been given, TCR clones derived from tumor expanded in blood.

Alongside CTLA-4 blockade with ipilimumab, patients with chemo-refractory metastatic non-small-cell lung cancer received focal radiation. The repertoire was sequenced with immunoSEQ multiplex PCR; TCRdb's copy has only in-frame clones and lacks some. The sample records about 87,000 clones, around 84% being singletons. On this clone itself: Its antigen is currently unknown.

From germline, CDR1 is LNHDA and CDR2 SQIVND (reference sequence). This CDR3 comprises 15 residues. The ends were cut back, 3 bases at V and 8 bases at J, with 19 bases in the middle. The TCR sequence derives from a human donor with non-small cell lung cancer that progressed on radiotherapy plus ipilimumab. This rearrangement joins TRBV19 to TRBJ1-2; TRBD1 might be the D (6 bases). Here the sequenced sample was peripheral blood, taken from a patient treated with radiotherapy plus ipilimumab. Written as DNA, the CDR3 is TGTGCCAGTAGTATCGGGAATAGACAGGTTCAAGGCTACACCTTC. This gives the protein CASSIGNRQVQGYTF. Supplemented by reference TRBV19 and TRBJ1-2, the full variable domain reads DGGITQSPKYLFRKEGQNVTLSCEQNLNHDAMYWYRQDPGQGLRLIYYSQIVNDFQKGDIAEGYSVSREKKESFPLTVTSAQKNPTAFYLCASSIGNRQVQGYTFGSGTRLTVV.